This is a list of T cell receptor beta chains from one sample in a study of cytomegalovirus exposure and HLA in healthy donors. Using immunoSEQ multiplex PCR, the repertoire was profiled, and TCRdb retains in-frame clones only, with some absent. Among fewer than 200,000 clones, approximately 82% were seen once, and the ten largest hold roughly 1.5%. The specimen was PBMCs. Source of these receptors: a woman aged 18-29 years in good health and CMV-seronegative. Each CDR3 is given with its conserved first and last residue. The order of the fields is V gene, clone size, J gene, D gene, CDR3 protein, CDR3 DNA. A D gene is named only where the DNA matches it firmly. Size is omitted from some rows. Given values are once, few, many or a class for expanded clones.

TRBV11-3	.	TRBJ2-1	TRBD2	CASSLDQASGHNEQFF	TGTGCCAGCAGCTTAGATCAGGCTAGCGGTCACAATGAGCAGTTCTTC
TRBV14	.	TRBJ1-3	.	CASSRKMGGAGNTIYF	TGTGCCAGCAGTCGCAAGATGGGGGGAGCCGGAAACACCATATATTTT
TRBV7-9	.	TRBJ1-3	.	CASSAPLGNTIYF	TGTGCCAGCAGCGCCCCACTCGGAAACACCATATATTTT
TRBV28	.	TRBJ2-1	.	CASSTLNEQFF	TGTGCCAGCAGTACTCTGAATGAGCAGTTCTTC
TRBV6-6	once	TRBJ2-2	.	CASSPQEKTGELFF	TGTGCCAGCAGTCCGCAGGAAAAGACCGGGGAGCTGTTTTTT
TRBV10-3	few	TRBJ1-4	TRBD1	CAISGRDRGNEKLFF	TGTGCCATCAGTGGCCGGGACAGGGGTAATGAAAAACTGTTTTTT
TRBV7-9	.	TRBJ2-2	TRBD1	CASSFPETGANTGELFF	TGTGCCAGCAGCTTCCCCGAGACAGGGGCGAACACCGGGGAGCTGTTTTTT
TRBV4-1	.	TRBJ2-3	TRBD2	CASSQDWGLAGGQNTDTQYF	TGCGCCAGCAGCCAAGATTGGGGACTAGCGGGAGGTCAGAACACAGATACGCAGTATTTT
TRBV6-5	few	TRBJ2-1	TRBD2	CASSRLAVYNEQFF	TGTGCCAGCAGCAGACTAGCGGTATACAATGAGCAGTTCTTC
TRBV4-2	.	TRBJ2-1	TRBD2	CASSQDSGRVNEQFF	TGTGCCAGCAGCCAAGATAGCGGGAGGGTCAATGAGCAGTTCTTC
TRBV6-1	.	TRBJ1-3	.	CASIGQDTSGNTIYF	TGTGCCAGCATAGGCCAGGACACCTCTGGAAACACCATATATTTT
TRBV6-5	.	TRBJ1-2	TRBD1	CASSGDRGRGGYTF	TGTGCCAGCAGTGGTGACAGGGGGCGGGGAGGCTACACCTTC
TRBV5-8	.	TRBJ1-1	.	CASSFRGNTEAFF	TGTGCCAGCAGCTTCAGGGGGAACACTGAAGCTTTCTTT